This note documents a single TCR beta chain sequence. With random hexamers, about 0.5 to 1 ug RNA was reverse transcribed. Multiplex PCR with immunoSEQ amplified the TCR beta CDR3 across 54 Vbeta and 13 Jbeta. TCRdb independently ran MiXCR on the immunoSEQ multiplex PCR reads; one entry per CDR3 protein. This sample has roughly 52,000 distinct CDR3 sequences, with 95% found just once. TCR beta from blood CD8+ and CD4+ T cells was sequenced. This CDR3 is 15 amino acids long. V dropped 2 bases and J dropped 2 bases, with 13 bases sitting between them. Germline CDR1 reads LGHNT; CDR2 reads FRNRAP. This sample stems from a study of CD8 T cells in Susac syndrome. Study background: Active disease was present in about six of the sequenced Susac syndrome patients, and remission in about eight. At the time of blood draw, patients with Susac syndrome were therapy-naive, receiving corticosteroids, or receiving intravenous immunoglobulin alone.

The receptor comes from a human donor with Susac syndrome. V and J are TRBV12-5 and TRBJ2-7; maybe TRBD1 (6 bases). Sequenced: CD8+ T cells from PBMCs. The CDR3 reads CASGLKPTGPYEQYF. CDR3 bases: TGTGCTAGTGGTTTGAAGCCGACAGGTCCCTACGAGCAGTACTTC.